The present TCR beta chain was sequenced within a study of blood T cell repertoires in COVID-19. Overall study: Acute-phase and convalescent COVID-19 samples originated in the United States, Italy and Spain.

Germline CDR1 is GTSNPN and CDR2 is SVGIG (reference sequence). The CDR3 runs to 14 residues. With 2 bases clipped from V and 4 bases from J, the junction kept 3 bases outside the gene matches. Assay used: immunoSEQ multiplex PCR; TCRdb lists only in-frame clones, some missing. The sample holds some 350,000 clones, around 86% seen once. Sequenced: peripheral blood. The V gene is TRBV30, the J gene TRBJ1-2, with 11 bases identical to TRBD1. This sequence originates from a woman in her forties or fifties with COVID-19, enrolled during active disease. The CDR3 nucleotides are TGTGCCTGGAGTACAGGGACAGGGGGCTATGGCTACACCTTC. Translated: CAWSTGTGGYGYTF. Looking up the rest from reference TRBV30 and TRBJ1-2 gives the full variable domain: SQTIHQWPATLVQPVGSPLSLECTVEGTSNPNLYWYRQAAGRGLQLLFYSVGIGQISSEVPQNLSASRPQDRQFILSSKKLLLSDSGFYLCAWSTGTGGYGYTFGSGTRLTVV.